Here is one T cell receptor beta chain with its context. CDR3 length equals 15 residues. Trimming stripped 4 bases from V and 2 bases from J, with 15 bases between. Per germline, CDR1 SGHRS and CDR2 YFSETQ. This sample was taken from a study of blood T cell repertoires in COVID-19. Sequencing was performed with immunoSEQ multiplex PCR; in TCRdb, only in-frame clones are kept and a portion is missing. The table shows 150,000 or so clones, with around 80% occurring only once. This sequence was found in a woman in her sixties or seventies who had recovered from COVID-19. The rearrangement joins TRBV5-1 to TRBJ2-5; a possible D gene is TRBD2 (5 bases). The specimen sequenced was PBMCs or T cells enriched from blood (not recorded which). Here the CDR3 DNA reads TGCGCCAGCAGCACAAACCCGGGGATACAAGAGACCCAGTACTTC. It encodes CASSTNPGIQETQYF. The variable domain in full, with the rest retrieved from reference TRBV5-1 and TRBJ2-5, is KAGVTQTPRYLIKTRGQQVTLSCSPISGHRSVSWYQQTPGQGLQFLFEYFSETQRNKGNFPGRFSGRQFSNSRSEMNVSTLELGDSALYLCASSTNPGIQETQYFGPGTRLLVL.